Given below is one T cell receptor beta chain in context. These data are taken from a study of blood T cell repertoires in COVID-19. Produced via immunoSEQ multiplex PCR; TCRdb's table is partial and in-frame only. Of approximately 99,000 clones listed, about four fifths are singletons. CDR3 length: 16 amino acids. CDR1 MDHEN and CDR2 SYDVKM come from the germline V gene. Trimming left V 6 bases short and J 4 bases short, with 20 bases between. The sample consisted of peripheral blood. The chain recombines TRBV28 with TRBJ2-3, with D perhaps TRBD2 (6 bases). This clonotype was obtained from a man aged 65-85 years with active or convalescent COVID-19. CDR3 nucleotides: TGTGCCAGCAGCTCACCCGCGGGGAGAAGGCCAGATACGCAGTATTTT. It translates to CASSSPAGRRPDTQYF.